What follows describes a single TCR beta chain. Its antigen is unknown. RNA transcripts were the template, and TCR beta CDR3 regions were amplified from them. An initial RT-PCR round employing HTBI primers preceded a second-round multiplex PCR. TCRdb analysed the multiplex PCR reads with MiXCR anew, one entry per CDR3 protein. The sample records about 1.2 million distinct CDR3 sequences, about 36% being singletons. These data belong to a study of Graves' ophthalmopathy and Graves' hyperthyroidism. Findings and caveats of the study: This model predicted ophthalmopathy progression (sensitivity about 67%, specificity 72.22%).

Patients were excluded if they had other autoimmune diseases or uncontrolled infections, and likewise if pregnancy or lactation applied. This CDR3 spans 14 amino acids. Germline assignment: CDR1 MGHDK and CDR2 SYGVNS. V dropped 6 bases and J dropped 4 bases, with 15 bases sitting between them. The rearrangement links TRBV25-1 to TRBJ2-5, with no clear D. This receptor was obtained from an adult man with Graves' hyperthyroidism. Material: peripheral blood or thyroid tissue (not recorded which). This chain's CDR3 is CASSITDWGETQYF. CDR3 bases: TGTGCCAGCAGCATTACCGACTGGGGAGAGACCCAGTACTTC. Variable domain in full (rest from reference TRBV25-1 and TRBJ2-5): EADIYQTPRYLVIGTGKKITLECSQTMGHDKMYWYQQDPGMELHLIHYSYGVNSTEKGDLSSESTVSRIRTEHFPLTLESARPSHTSQYLCASSITDWGETQYFGPGTRLLVL.